Below are 29 T cell receptor beta chains sequenced from a single sample in a study of tumor-infiltrating lymphocytes in primary liver carcinoma. The tissue used was unsorted bulk material of about 19-30 mg. RNA and DNA were co-extracted from it with the AllPrep DNA/RNA mini kit. cDNA specific to TCR beta was made from around 450 ng of total RNA, with a constant-region primer employed for priming. The TCR beta library was amplified through three nested multiplex PCR rounds in a modified ARM-PCR procedure. TRBV1-TRBV30 forward primers paired with a C-beta reverse primer were used in the first two PCR rounds, which ran approximately 10 cycles each. TCRdb re-derived calls from the multiplex PCR reads in MiXCR, one entry per CDR3 protein. The sample holds about 99,000 distinct CDR3 sequences, more than 65% seen once. Sequencing used liver tumor tissue from sampling region 5. This sample's subset: tumor region T5, tumor centre. The receptors here all came from a woman aged 60-75 years with primary liver carcinoma and hepatitis B virus infection.

V is TRBV5-8 and J is TRBJ2-5, with a tentative D call TRBD2 (5 bases). Trimming left V 0 bases short and J 5 bases short, with 17 bases between. The CDR3 spans 16 residues. The germline CDR1 and CDR2 sequences are SGHTS and YDEGEE. In DNA form, the CDR3 reads TGTGCCAGCAGCTTGGAACTAGTGGAAGAGATGGAGACCCAGTACTTC. The encoded protein is CASSLELVEEMETQYF.

Ten or more counts support this clonotype. The chain employs TRBV29-1 and TRBJ2-1; possible D gene TRBD1, 5 bases. Germline V lookup: CDR1 SQVTM, CDR2 ANQGSEA. This CDR3 comprises 13 residues. Deletions cut 4 bases from V and 5 bases from J, with 12 bases between. The CDR3 coding sequence is TGCAGCGTTGTAAGGGGTTGGAACAATGAGCAGTTCTTC. This codes for CSVVRGWNNEQFF.

For this clonotype: Because it lacks the conserved phenylalanine or tryptophan at the end, this CDR3 is likely a read error. The genes are TRBV11-2 and TRBJ2-6; D is ambiguous. Germline CDR1 and CDR2: SGHAT and FQNNGV. This CDR3 has 15 amino acids. The CDR3 reads CASSLEPAGTNVLTS. CDR3 nucleotide sequence: TGTGCCAGCAGCTTAGAGCCGGCTGGGACCAACGTCCTGACTTCC.

This clonotype was found a few times. A single base separates this from a much larger clone, so it may be a read error. V is TRBV6-5 and J is TRBJ2-3; the D is unclear. Trimming took off 7 bases at V and 1 base at J, with 12 bases between the two ends. The CDR3 is 14 amino acids. CDR1 is MNHEY and CDR2 is SVGAGI in the germline V gene. The DNA of the CDR3 is TGTGCCAGCAAGGATGGCAGCGGCACAGATACGCAGTATTTT. Translating it yields CASKDGSGTDTQYF.

Comment on this clonotype: The junction and the germline gene differ at one end; a read error may be behind it. The chain uses TRBV11-2 and TRBJ2-7; 8 nucleotides align to TRBD2. This CDR3 contains 18 residues. Germline V CDR1 and CDR2: SGHAT, FQNNGV. CDR3: CASSLDSISLAGPYEQYF. The DNA for the CDR3 is TGTGCGAGCAGCTTAGATTCGATCAGTCTAGCGGGTCCCTACGAGCAGTACTTC. Drawing the rest from reference TRBV11-2 and TRBJ2-7, the complete variable domain is EAGVAQSPRYKIIEKRQSVAFWCNPISGHATLYWYQQILGQGPKLLIQFQNNGVVDDSQLPKDRFSAERLKGVDSTLKIQPAKLEDSAVYLCASSLDSISLAGPYEQYFGPGTRLTVT.

The chain joins TRBV29-1 to TRBJ1-1; D remains unclear. V dropped 8 bases and J dropped 1 base, with 14 bases sitting between them. The CDR3 extends over 13 amino acids. Germline V lookup: CDR1 SQVTM, CDR2 ANQGSEA. Here the CDR3 DNA reads TGCAGCCTGATGGGGTGGCAGAACACTGAAGCTTTCTTT. Its translation: CSLMGWQNTEAFF.

Concerning this clonotype: A much more abundant neighbour one base away suggests this may be a read error. J is TRBJ1-2 and V is TRBV7-8, with 12 bases matching TRBD1. CDR1 is SGHVS, CDR2 FQNEAQ, per germline. The CDR3 covers 16 residues. CDR3 region: CTSSLLGQGANYGYTF. CDR3 sequence (DNA): TGTACCAGCAGCTTATTGGGACAGGGGGCAAACTATGGCTACACCTTC.

This clonotype was counted once. A much more abundant neighbour one base away suggests this may be a read error. V and J are TRBV28 and TRBJ2-7, with D possibly matching TRBD1 (6 bases). CDR1 and CDR2 from the germline V gene are MDHEN and SYDVKM. The CDR3 length is 14 residues. CDR3 sequence (DNA): TGTACCAGCAGTATCCTGGACAGATTCTACGAGCAGTACTTC. Its translation is CTSSILDRFYEQYF.

Here the CDR3 reads CASSIGEKEYF. CDR3 bases: TGTGCCAGTAGTATTGGAGAGAAAGAGTACTTC. J is TRBJ2-4 and V is TRBV19; no firm D call. The CDR3 is 11 amino acids. The V end lost 3 bases, the J end lost 14 bases, and 11 bases lay between the germline ends. The germline V gene has CDR1 LNHDA and CDR2 SQIVND (reference sequence).

This clonotype was found a few times. The chain employs TRBV28 and TRBJ2-5; D is perhaps TRBD2 (7 bases). The V gene's germline CDR1 is MDHEN and CDR2 SYDVKM. Trimming left V 6 bases short and J 5 bases short, with 22 bases between. The CDR3 sequence is 16 residues long. The CDR3 DNA sequence: TGTGCCAGCAGGGCGCTTTCGGGGGCGGGAGACGAGACCCAGTACTTC. Translated: CASRALSGAGDETQYF. Based on the CDR3 plus reference TRBV28 and TRBJ2-5, the full variable domain is DVKVTQSSRYLVKRTGEKVFLECVQDMDHENMFWYRQDPGLGLRLIYFSYDVKMKEKGDIPEGYSVSREKKERFSLILESASTNQTSMYLCASRALSGAGDETQYFGPGTRLLVL.

Of note for this clonotype: The missing conserved phenylalanine or tryptophan at the end of this CDR3 makes a read error likely. This chain uses TRBV11-2 with TRBJ2-5, with 8 bases that match TRBD2. The CDR3 contains 15 residues. Germline CDR1 SGHAT, CDR2 FQNNGV. The CDR3 DNA follows: TGTGCCAGTAGCTTAGCGGGACTAGGCCAAGAGACCCAGTACATC. Translated, it gives CASSLAGLGQETQYI.

Many counts were recorded for this clonotype. The V and J genes are TRBV5-1 and TRBJ1-1; the D is unclear. The CDR3 runs 14 residues. Germline assignment: CDR1 SGHRS and CDR2 YFSETQ. Trimming took 1 base from V and 1 from J, leaving 8 bases between them. CDR3 amino acids: CASSLRWGNTEAFF. The CDR3 bases are TGCGCCAGCAGCTTGAGATGGGGGAACACTGAAGCTTTCTTT.

This clonotype appeared many times. V gene TRBV14 combines with J gene TRBJ1-6; D unresolved. Germline V lookup: CDR1 SGHDN, CDR2 FVKESK. This CDR3 comprises 19 residues. V dropped 0 bases and J dropped 0 bases, with 15 bases sitting between them. The CDR3 nucleotides are TGTGCCAGCAGCCAAGATCCTGCACGGGCGCGCTCCTATAATTCACCCCTCCACTTT. Translation gives CASSQDPARARSYNSPLHF.

To note about this clonotype: At one end the junction does not follow the germline gene, possibly because of a read error. The chain links TRBV6-6 to TRBJ2-3; possible D gene TRBD1, 6 bases. CDR1 and CDR2 from the germline V gene are MNHNY and SVGAGI (reference sequence). The CDR3 length is 16 residues. The CDR3 sequence: CVSSRAGTTITDTQYF. DNA of the CDR3: TGTGTCAGCAGTCGTGCCGGGACAACTATCACAGATACGCAGTATTTT.

In the case of this clonotype: A read error may explain this, as a much larger clone is one base away. The V gene is TRBV28, the J gene TRBJ2-7; 7 positions match TRBD1. Germline lookup yields CDR1 MDHEN and CDR2 SYDVKM. The CDR3 runs to 16 residues. The CDR3 protein is CVSSPGFGDSIYEQYF. CDR3 bases: TGTGTCAGCAGCCCTGGCTTTGGGGACAGCATCTACGAGCAGTACTTC.

This clonotype appeared many times. V usage is TRBV10-2 and J usage is TRBJ2-2; D may be TRBD2 (5 bases). The V gene's germline CDR1 is WSHSY and CDR2 SAAADI. Trimming pared 0 bases from V and 0 bases from J, leaving 11 bases between. This CDR3 region has 17 residues. The CDR3 nucleotides read TGCGCCAGCAGTGAGTCGCCAACCGGGGCGAACACCGGGGAGCTGTTTTTT. It yields the protein CASSESPTGANTGELFF.

As for this clonotype: This may come from a read error, since a much larger clone is one base off. V usage is TRBV7-9 and J usage is TRBJ2-3; D gene ambiguous. Germline CDR1 and CDR2: SEHNR and FQNEAQ (reference sequence). The CDR3 is 12 amino acids. The CDR3 is CACSFNTDTQYF. CDR3 in DNA: TGTGCCTGCAGCTTCAACACAGATACGCAGTATTTT.

Concerning this clonotype: No conserved phenylalanine or tryptophan is present at the end of the CDR3, so a read error is the likely explanation. The chain couples TRBV11-2 to TRBJ2-7, with 8 bases identical to TRBD2. CDR3 length: 15 amino acids. Germline values: CDR1 SGHAT, CDR2 FQNNGV. This CDR3 reads CAITREVGGSYEQYL. CDR3 coding DNA: TGTGCCATCACGCGGGAGGTAGGTGGATCCTATGAGCAGTACTTA.

As regards this clonotype: A junction boundary mismatches the germline segment, possibly from a read error. The rearrangement links TRBV30 to TRBJ2-7; 8 nucleotides line up with TRBD1. Per the germline V gene, CDR1 is GTSNPN and CDR2 is SVGIG (reference sequence). The CDR3 runs 15 residues. In DNA, the CDR3 is TGTGCTTGGAAACTCACAGACAGGGGAACCTACGAGCAGTACTTC. Residues: CAWKLTDRGTYEQYF.

In its sample, this clonotype was seen a few times. The chain employs TRBV24-1 and TRBJ2-5; possibly TRBD1 for D (6 bases). V was pared by 4 bases and J by 2 bases, with 16 bases between. The V gene's germline CDR1 is KGHDR and CDR2 SFDVKD. The CDR3 is 16 residues long. CDR3 sequence (DNA): TGTGCCACCAGTGACCCTAAGACAGGCCAGCAAGAGACCCAGTACTTC. It specifies CATSDPKTGQQETQYF.

In this sample, this clonotype turned up many times. This chain joins TRBV5-5 and TRBJ2-3; D ambiguous. This CDR3 comprises 14 residues. V lost 6 bases, J lost 2 bases, and 13 bases lay in between. The germline V gene encodes CDR1 SGHKS and CDR2 YYEKEE (reference sequence). Here the CDR3 DNA reads TGTGCCAGCACCCCGGACGGTCCCACAGATACGCAGTATTTT. Amino acids: CASTPDGPTDTQYF.

This clonotype has only a few counts. A much more abundant neighbour one base away suggests this may be a read error. This rearrangement joins TRBV6-5 to TRBJ2-1; D unresolved. CDR1 and CDR2 (germline): MNHEY, SVGAGI. The CDR3 has 12 residues. Here the CDR3 DNA reads TGTGCCAGCAGGGCTCCCACCCATGAGCAGCTCTTC. Encoded protein: CASRAPTHEQLF.

Many counts were recorded for this clonotype. The V gene is TRBV28, the J gene TRBJ2-5, with TRBD1 matching over 8 bases. Per the germline V gene, CDR1 is MDHEN and CDR2 is SYDVKM. This CDR3 has 15 amino acids. The V gene end was trimmed by 9 bases and the J gene end by 3 bases; junction bases not matched to a gene: 12. The CDR3 bases are TGTGCCAGTCGAAAAGGACAGGGTCGAGAAGAGACCCAGTACTTC. It specifies CASRKGQGREETQYF.

This clonotype showed up many times. The chain employs TRBV12-3 or TRBV12-4 and TRBJ2-2, with 7 positions matching TRBD1. Losses at the gene ends were 9 bases for V and 5 bases for J; bases not matched to a gene: 9. The CDR3 covers 14 residues. This CDR3 is CASTGDRRTGELFF. CDR3 sequence (DNA): TGTGCCAGTACAGGGGACCGTAGAACCGGGGAGCTGTTTTTT.

This clonotype was seen at least ten times. The chain employs TRBV5-6 and TRBJ2-6; no reliable D call. The CDR3 runs to 16 residues. The germline V gene encodes CDR1 SGHDT and CDR2 YYEEEE. Trimming left V 3 bases short and J 1 base short, with 11 bases between. The CDR3 nucleotides are TGTGCCAGCAGCTATCCCGGGTTTTCTGGGGCCAACGTCCTGACTTTC. Translated: CASSYPGFSGANVLTF. Full variable domain (remainder filled in from reference TRBV5-6 and TRBJ2-6): DAGVTQSPTHLIKTRGQQVTLRCSPKSGHDTVSWYQQALGQGPQFIFQYYEEEERQRGNFPDRFSGHQFPNYSSELNVNALLLGDSALYLCASSYPGFSGANVLTFGAGSRLTVL.

With regard to this clonotype: The conserved final phenylalanine or tryptophan is absent from the CDR3, which likely points to a read error. The chain carries TRBV4-2 and TRBJ2-7; no firm D call. This CDR3 contains 15 residues. Germline V lookup: CDR1 LGHNA, CDR2 YNFKEQ. The DNA of the CDR3 is TGTGCCAGCTGCCAAGATCTTGGTACCTCCTATGAGCAGTACTTA. Translation gives CASCQDLGTSYEQYL.

Notes on this clonotype: A read error is possible here, since a much larger clone lies one base away. The chain combines TRBV5-6 with TRBJ2-5, with TRBD2 matching 8 bases. There are 15 residues in the CDR3. Germline V gene sequence: CDR1 SGHDT, CDR2 YYEEEE. Trimming at V came to 4 bases and at J to 1 base, leaving 6 bases not matched to a gene. This chain's CDR3 is CASSSGGGSQETQYF. Written as DNA, the CDR3 is TGTGCCAGCAGCAGCGGGGGCGGGAGCCAAGAGACCCAGTACTTC. The variable domain in full, completed from reference TRBV5-6 and TRBJ2-5, reads DAGVTQSPTHLIKTRGQQVTLRCSPKSGHDTVSWYQQALGQGPQFIFQYYEEEERQRGNFPDRFSGHQFPNYSSELNVNALLLGDSALYLCASSSGGGSQETQYFGPGTRLLVL.

A remark on this clonotype: Its ends do not fully match the called genes, so a read error is possible. The chain is built from TRBV14 and TRBJ1-1, with unresolved D. The CDR3 runs 13 residues. Germline V gene lookup returns CDR1 SGHDN and CDR2 FVKESK. The CDR3 DNA reads TGTGCCAGGAGCCTAGGCATGGGCACTGGAGCTTTCTTT. Its protein product is CARSLGMGTGAFF.

For this clonotype: No conserved phenylalanine or tryptophan is present at the end of the CDR3, so a read error is the likely explanation. The CDR3 coding sequence is TGTGCCATCAGTGAGAGGGACAGGGTACCAACAGATACGCAGTATTTA. This encodes CAISERDRVPTDTQYL. The chain carries TRBV10-3 and TRBJ2-3; 9 nucleotides match TRBD1. This CDR3 has 16 amino acids. V lost 2 bases and J lost 3; bases outside the gene matches: 6. Per germline, CDR1 ENHRY and CDR2 SYGVKD.